The 22 T cell receptor beta chains in this list originate from one sample, sequenced in a study of blood T cell repertoires in COVID-19. Sequenced by immunoSEQ multiplex PCR; TCRdb stores in-frame clones only, minus some. The sample holds some 150,000 clones; 85% to 90% are singletons and the top ten take under 2.5%. Sequencing was performed on peripheral blood. All receptors derive from a man aged 45-65 years with active COVID-19.

CDR3 sequence (DNA): TGTGCCAGCACTGGGGGGGCAGCTAACTATGGCTACACCTTC. It codes for CASTGGAANYGYTF. V gene TRBV2 combines with J gene TRBJ1-2; weak D call: TRBD1 (6 bases). The CDR3 loop spans 14 amino acids. Germline CDR1 and CDR2: SNHLY and FYNNEI. V was cut by 7 bases and J by 0 bases, with 12 bases left in between.

The gene calls are TRBV19 and TRBJ1-1; D remains ambiguous. CDR1 and CDR2 from the germline V gene are LNHDA and SQIVND (reference sequence). Trimming took 3 bases from V and 6 from J, leaving 20 bases between them. CDR3 length: 16 residues. The CDR3 loop is CASSMGPGWRLPEAFF. The CDR3, as DNA: TGTGCCAGTAGTATGGGCCCTGGGTGGAGGTTGCCTGAAGCTTTCTTT.

The V call is TRBV2, the J call TRBJ2-5, with 11 bases lining up with TRBD1. Unmatched junction bases numbered 2, after V lost 7 bases and J lost 4 bases. Germline assignment: CDR1 SNHLY and CDR2 FYNNEI. CDR3 length equals 13 residues. This CDR3 reads CASKGTGGETQYF. Here the CDR3 DNA reads TGTGCCAGCAAGGGGACAGGGGGAGAGACCCAGTACTTC.

This clone was counted between two and nine times. The chain employs TRBV30 and TRBJ1-3, with 7 bases identical to TRBD1. V lost 2 bases and J lost 3; bases outside the gene matches: 4. There are 14 residues in the CDR3. Germline CDR1 is GTSNPN and CDR2 is SVGIG (reference sequence). Here the CDR3 DNA reads TGTGCCTGGAGTAGACAGGGCGGTGGAAACACCATATATTTT. This encodes CAWSRQGGGNTIYF.

The chain uses TRBV7-3 and TRBJ1-1, with a weak D call TRBD1 (5 bases). V was cut by 5 bases and J by 5 bases, with 18 bases left in between. Germline V lookup: CDR1 SGHTA, CDR2 FQGTGA. The CDR3 runs 15 residues. CDR3 sequence reads: CASSPHDGGVTEAFF. CDR3 DNA: TGTGCCAGCAGCCCTCACGACGGGGGGGTGACTGAAGCTTTCTTT.

The genes are TRBV10-3 and TRBJ1-1, with 8 positions matching TRBD1. The CDR3 sequence is 14 residues long. The J segment lost 5 bases and the V segment lost 5 bases, leaving 7 bases of the junction unmatched. Germline lookup yields CDR1 ENHRY and CDR2 SYGVKD. The CDR3 coding sequence is TGTGCCATCAGTTATGACAGGGGAGGGACTGAAGCTTTCTTT. It is translated as CAISYDRGGTEAFF.

The gene calls are TRBV30 and TRBJ1-1, with D possibly being TRBD1 (6 bases). CDR1 and CDR2 (germline): GTSNPN, SVGIG (reference sequence). Deletions cut 4 bases from V and 4 bases from J, with 10 bases between. CDR3 length equals 12 residues. For the CDR3, the DNA is TGTGCCTGGAACAGGGTCAGCACTGAAGCTTTCTTT. Amino acid sequence: CAWNRVSTEAFF. The variable domain in full, with the rest retrieved from reference TRBV30 and TRBJ1-1, is SQTIHQWPATLVQPVGSPLSLECTVEGTSNPNLYWYRQAAGRGLQLLFYSVGIGQISSEVPQNLSASRPQDRQFILSSKKLLLSDSGFYLCAWNRVSTEAFFGQGTRLTVV.

As DNA, the CDR3 is TGTGCCAGTAAAAACAGCCTGAACACCGGGGAGCTGTTTTTT. Its translation is CASKNSLNTGELFF. The genes are TRBV19 and TRBJ2-2; no definite D call. The CDR3 is 14 residues long. CDR1 LNHDA and CDR2 SQIVND come from the germline V gene (reference sequence). V was pared by 7 bases and J by 1 base, with 10 bases between.

The chain links TRBV6-6 to TRBJ2-3; D is unclear. This CDR3 is built from 13 residues. CDR1 and CDR2 (germline): MNHNY, SVGAGI (reference sequence). The CDR3 nucleotides are TGTGTGCCACCGGGTGCGCGCACAGATACGCAGTATTTT. It is translated as CVPPGARTDTQYF.

This chain joins TRBV18 and TRBJ2-5, with 7 bases aligning to TRBD1. Losses at the gene ends were 5 bases for V and 1 base for J; bases not matched to a gene: 7. The CDR3 has 15 residues. CDR1 is KGHSH, CDR2 LQKENI, per germline. DNA for the CDR3: TGTGCCAGCTCATCCCGGACAGGCCTCCAAGAGACCCAGTACTTC. It encodes CASSSRTGLQETQYF.

This chain links TRBV3-1 (or the pseudogene TRBV3-2) with TRBJ2-2, with D maybe TRBD2 (5 bases). The ends were cut back, 0 bases at V and 4 bases at J, with 12 bases in the middle. The CDR3 length is 16 residues. Germline-derived CDR1 and CDR2 are LGHDT and YNNKEL (reference sequence). CDR3 bases: TGTGCCAGCAGCCAAGATTGGCTAGCTAGCACCGGGGAGCTGTTTTTT. This encodes CASSQDWLASTGELFF.

The V and J genes are TRBV19 and TRBJ2-1; 11 bases are shared with TRBD2. Trimming took 1 base from V and 0 from J; bases not matched to a gene: 8. The CDR3 is made up of 19 amino acids. Looked up from germline, CDR1 is LNHDA and CDR2 is SQIVND (reference sequence). This CDR3 is CASSIATSGGVSSYNEQFF. In DNA, the CDR3 is TGTGCCAGTAGTATAGCAACTAGCGGGGGTGTAAGCTCCTACAATGAGCAGTTCTTC.

The chain couples TRBV7-2 to TRBJ2-7; 9 bases are shared with TRBD2. Per the germline V gene, CDR1 is SGHTA and CDR2 is FQGNSA. The CDR3 loop spans 15 amino acids. V trimming: 6 bases; J trimming: 4 bases; junction bases outside the gene matches: 10. The CDR3 protein is CASSESRRGGYEQYF. The CDR3 nucleotides read TGTGCCAGCAGTGAGAGTAGGCGGGGGGGGTACGAGCAGTACTTC.

The chain couples TRBV3-1 (or the pseudogene TRBV3-2) to TRBJ2-3, with TRBD1 identical over 7 bases. Germline V gene data show CDR1 as LGHDT and CDR2 as YNNKEL (reference sequence). The CDR3 is 18 amino acids. V trimming: 0 bases; J trimming: 1 base; junction bases outside the gene matches: 10. As DNA, the CDR3 is TGTGCCAGCAGCCAAGATCTTAAAAGGGGGCGCGGCACAGATACGCAGTATTTT. Encoded protein: CASSQDLKRGRGTDTQYF.

V and J are TRBV19 and TRBJ2-2; no reliable D call. The V end was cut by 7 bases, the J end by 1 base, with 13 bases between. Looked up from germline, CDR1 is LNHDA and CDR2 is SQIVND (reference sequence). The CDR3 contains 15 residues. CDR3 residues: CASMVPQKNTGELFF. The CDR3 nucleotides are TGTGCCAGTATGGTCCCCCAGAAGAACACCGGGGAGCTGTTTTTT.

This clone was detected ten times or more. The chain uses TRBV7-3 and TRBJ2-2; 10 positions match TRBD2. V was pared by 5 bases and J by 5 bases, with 11 bases of the junction left unmatched. Germline V gene sequence: CDR1 SGHTA, CDR2 FQGTGA. This CDR3 spans 17 amino acids. CDR3 amino acids: CASSPRVSGGATGELFF. The CDR3 coding sequence is TGTGCCAGCAGCCCCCGCGTCAGCGGGGGGGCGACCGGGGAGCTGTTTTTT.

The gene calls are TRBV4-2 and TRBJ1-4; D is possibly TRBD1 (6 bases). The V and J ends lost 3 bases and 8 bases respectively, with 16 bases between them. This CDR3 region has 15 residues. Germline assignment: CDR1 LGHNA and CDR2 YNFKEQ. CDR3 region: CASSQGPDRDEKLFF. In DNA, the CDR3 is TGTGCCAGCAGCCAGGGGCCGGACAGAGACGAAAAACTGTTTTTT.

J is TRBJ2-1 and V is TRBV7-9; D is undetermined. Germline-derived CDR1 and CDR2 are SEHNR and FQNEAQ (reference sequence). The V gene lost 3 bases and the J gene lost 3 bases, with 9 bases spanning the gap. The CDR3 is made up of 14 amino acids. The CDR3: CASSFGSDYNEQFF. The CDR3 bases are TGTGCCAGCAGCTTCGGGTCCGACTACAATGAGCAGTTCTTC.

The table lists this clone with a count of one. V gene TRBV6-5 combines with J gene TRBJ1-2, with D tentatively TRBD1 (6 bases). Germline CDR1 MNHEY, CDR2 SVGAGI. Between the trimmed V and J ends, which lost 5 bases and 8 bases, there was a span of 18 bases. The CDR3 is 14 amino acids. The CDR3 DNA is TGTGCCAGCAGTCAGGGAACCAGGGGTTGGGGCTACACCTTC. It translates to CASSQGTRGWGYTF.

This chain connects TRBV2 to TRBJ1-2, with 7 bases identical to TRBD1. The CDR3 consists of 13 residues. V gave up 8 bases and J gave up 7 bases; unmatched junction bases: 10. CDR1 SNHLY and CDR2 FYNNEI come from the germline V gene. CDR3 loop: CASGLDKGAGYTF. The CDR3 coding sequence is TGTGCCAGCGGTTTAGACAAGGGGGCTGGCTACACCTTC.

J is TRBJ2-2 and V is TRBV3-1 (or the pseudogene TRBV3-2), with TRBD2 as a possible D gene (7 bases). Trimming removed 7 bases from V and 5 bases from J, with 17 bases in between. The CDR3 contains 15 residues. Germline assignment: CDR1 LGHDT and CDR2 YNNKEL (reference sequence). In nucleotides, the CDR3 is TGTGCCAGCACCTTTGGGGGGGCCCGGACCGGGGAGCTGTTTTTT. It is translated as CASTFGGARTGELFF.

About this clone: One junction end does not reproduce the germline sequence, and a read error may be involved. The chain has TRBV6-4 and TRBJ2-3; D is unclear. The germline V gene encodes CDR1 MRHNA and CDR2 SNTAGT. There are 13 residues in the CDR3. CDR3 nucleotides: TGTGCCAGCAGTGAGTCCCCCACATATACGCAGTATTTT. Translating it yields CASSESPTYTQYF.